The rows below give T cell receptor beta chains drawn from one sample of a study of somatic mutations in cytotoxic T cells in rheumatoid arthritis. Sequencing used immunoSEQ multiplex PCR; TCRdb keeps in-frame clones, though not all of them. The sample contains tens of thousands of clones, roughly 80% of which appear only once. Specimen: CD8+ T cells sorted from blood. The receptors stem from an adult with rheumatoid arthritis. CDR3s include the opening cysteine and the closing phenylalanine or tryptophan. A D gene is named only where the DNA matches it firmly. Only some rows state a clone size, as once, few, many or a class for expanded clones.

TGTGCCAGCAGTTTATCGGGCAACAGCTACGAGCAGTACTTC CASSLSGNSYEQYF - - TRBJ2-7 TRBV27
TGCGCCAGCAGAGGACAGGGAAACACTGAAGCTTTCTTT CASRGQGNTEAFF TRBD1 once TRBJ1-1 TRBV5-1
TGTGCCAGCAGCTCCGACCCTGGGGGGCAGTATTTT CASSSDPGGQYF - - TRBJ2-3 TRBV5-4
TGTGCCAGCAGAGGGGGGATCAATGAGCAGTTCTTC CASRGGINEQFF - - TRBJ2-1 TRBV2
TGTGCCAGCAGCTTGACAGAGAACACTGAAGCTTTCTTT CASSLTENTEAFF - few TRBJ1-1 TRBV7-3
TGCGCCAGCAGCTTGAGGTGGGCTGGGGAGCTGTTTTTT CASSLRWAGELFF - - TRBJ2-2 TRBV5-1
TGTGCCAGCAGTTTTTTGGGTCCTGGAAACACCATATATTTT CASSFLGPGNTIYF - - TRBJ1-3 TRBV27
TGCAGCGTTCGGTGGGACACTGAAGCTTTCTTT CSVRWDTEAFF - - TRBJ1-1 TRBV29-1
TGTGCCAGCTCACCACCGGGGATAACAGAAGAGACCCAGTACTTC CASSPPGITEETQYF - once TRBJ2-5 TRBV18
TGTGCCAGCAGCTCTAGGCGGGTCTTAAGCTCCTACGAGCAGTACTTC CASSSRRVLSSYEQYF - - TRBJ2-7 TRBV7-8
TGTGCCAGCAGCAAAGGACCCGACGGGACTAGCGGGGGCGAGTCCCCCTACGAGCAGTACTTC CASSKGPDGTSGGESPYEQYF - - TRBJ2-7 TRBV21-1
TGTGCCAGCAGTTACCCCTACCGACAGGTCCGAGCTTTCTTT CASSYPYRQVRAFF - few TRBJ1-1 TRBV6-5
TGTGCCAGCAGCCGAACAGGGGTGACAAACTATGGCTACACCTTC CASSRTGVTNYGYTF TRBD1 - TRBJ1-2 TRBV11-2
TGTGCCAGCAGTGACACCTGGGACAGGGGCCCAAGGAGGGAGCAGTACTTC CASSDTWDRGPRREQYF TRBD1 - TRBJ2-7 TRBV6-4
TGCGCCAGCAACACCGGGGGGCTCCAAGAGACCCAGTACTTC CASNTGGLQETQYF - - TRBJ2-5 TRBV5-1
TGTGCCAGCAGGGATACAGGGGGGGGCTACACTGAAGCTTTCTTT CASRDTGGGYTEAFF TRBD1 - TRBJ1-1 TRBV7-9
TGCGCCAGCCGACGGGATAGCACAGATACGCAGTATTTT CASRRDSTDTQYF - - TRBJ2-3 TRBV10-1
TGTGCCAGCAGCTGGGGCGGGGGGGCGAATGAGCAGTTCTTC CASSWGGGANEQFF TRBD2 once TRBJ2-1 TRBV7-9
TGCGCCAGCAGCCAAGACGGGACTGGGACGGACGAAAAACTGTTTTTT CASSQDGTGTDEKLFF - few TRBJ1-4 TRBV4-1
TGTGCCAGCAGCTTATTAGGCACTGAAGCTTTCTTT CASSLLGTEAFF - few TRBJ1-1 TRBV7-9
TGTGCCAGCAGCTTAGGGAAGGGACCGAACACTGAAGCTTTCTTT CASSLGKGPNTEAFF - few TRBJ1-1 TRBV7-9
TGTGCCAGCTCACCACCAAAACGGGGGACACTCCCCGAAGAGACCCAGTACTTC CASSPPKRGTLPEETQYF - once TRBJ2-5 TRBV18
TGTGCCAGCAGCCCTCGGGTGTGGGGGGAGGGCTCTGGGGCCAACGTCCTGACTTTC CASSPRVWGEGSGANVLTF TRBD2 - TRBJ2-6 TRBV11-2
TGTGCCAGCAGCTCCAGAGCAGGGGTGGACGGGGAGCTGTTTTTT CASSSRAGVDGELFF - - TRBJ2-2 TRBV9